This T cell receptor beta chain was recovered during a study of identical twins. Study observations and caveats: Cord blood beta clonotypes that were abundant carried fewer insertions, and memory repertoires showed no such trend.

Through template switching, a universal primer site was introduced, and the cDNA contained unique molecular identifiers. TCRdb passed the 5' RACE reads through MiXCR, listing each CDR3 protein once. The sample carries approximately 240,000 distinct CDR3 sequences, around 15% recorded once. With respect to this clonotype: Its antigen is not known.

The J segment lost 6 bases and the V segment lost 6 bases, leaving 10 bases of the junction unmatched. This CDR3 spans 13 amino acids. CDR1 and CDR2 (germline): DFQATT, SNEGSKA (reference sequence). The chain recombines TRBV20-1 with TRBJ1-1; 7 bases agree with TRBD1. The material sequenced was memory (CD45RO+) T cells sorted from blood. The receptor was isolated from a woman aged 18-29 years in good health. CDR3 protein: CSAVTGIRSEAFF. The CDR3 coding sequence is TGCAGTGCGGTGACAGGGATTAGGTCTGAAGCTTTCTTT.